These T cell receptor beta chains were read from a single sample in a study of T cells after yellow fever vaccination. One entry per CDR3 protein, called by TCRdb with MiXCR from the 5' RACE reads. The profile shows 620,000 or so distinct CDR3 sequences, 10% to 15% of them singletons. This sample comprised PBMCs, obtained on the day of the yellow fever booster vaccination. These receptors all stem from a man in his thirties or forties who received the YFV17D yellow fever vaccine. CDR3s include the opening cysteine and the closing phenylalanine or tryptophan. The order of the fields is clone size, J gene, D gene, V gene, CDR3 protein, CDR3 DNA. The D gene is left open where the match is weak. Clone size, where shown, is once, few, many, or a class for clones that have expanded.

few	TRBJ2-3	.	TRBV20-1	CSANFWGADTQYF	TGCAGTGCGAATTTCTGGGGAGCAGATACGCAGTATTTT
many	TRBJ2-1	.	TRBV7-9	CASSLDGDEQFF	TGTGCCAGCAGCTTAGACGGGGATGAGCAGTTCTTC
few	TRBJ2-7	TRBD2	TRBV27	CASSLAGGTSHEQYF	TGTGCCAGCAGTTTAGCCGGTGGGACTAGTCACGAGCAGTACTTC
few	TRBJ2-3	.	TRBV7-9	CASVAGTDTQYF	TGTGCCAGCGTAGCGGGCACAGATACGCAGTATTTT
.	TRBJ1-2	TRBD1	TRBV20-1	CSARDPGQGIHGYTF	TGCAGTGCTAGAGATCCGGGACAGGGGATTCATGGCTACACCTTC
few	TRBJ2-1	TRBD1	TRBV12-3/TRBV12-4	CASSSHRGNDYNEQFF	TGTGCCAGCAGTTCCCACAGGGGCAACGATTACAATGAGCAGTTCTTC
.	TRBJ1-1	.	TRBV30	CAWKRTQGTEAFF	TGTGCCTGGAAAAGGACCCAGGGGACTGAAGCTTTCTTT
.	TRBJ1-3	.	TRBV9	CASSAMNSGNTIYF	TGTGCCAGCAGCGCCATGAATTCGGGAAACACCATATATTTT
.	TRBJ2-1	.	TRBV10-1	CASSESRGKNEQFF	TGCGCCAGCAGTGAGTCCCGGGGGAAAAATGAGCAGTTCTTC
.	TRBJ2-1	.	TRBV7-2	CASSSDGQPNEQFF	TGTGCCAGCAGCTCAGACGGACAGCCCAATGAGCAGTTCTTC
.	TRBJ2-3	.	TRBV5-6	CASSTISTDTQYF	TGTGCCAGCAGCACTATAAGCACAGATACGCAGTATTTT
many	TRBJ2-1	TRBD2	TRBV7-2	CASSPTAGSYNEQFF	TGTGCCAGCAGCCCGACAGCGGGGTCCTACAATGAGCAGTTCTTC
.	TRBJ2-7	.	TRBV6-1	CASMVRAVGSYEQYF	TGTGCCAGCATGGTCCGAGCGGTAGGCTCCTACGAGCAGTACTTC
many	TRBJ1-1	.	TRBV19	CASSPWDDLNTEAFF	TGTGCCAGTAGTCCTTGGGACGACTTGAACACTGAAGCTTTCTTT
few	TRBJ2-7	.	TRBV3-1	CASSQGGGNEQYF	TGTGCCAGCAGCCAAGGGGGAGGAAACGAGCAGTACTTC
.	TRBJ2-1	.	TRBV12-3/TRBV12-4	CASSTTDSSSYNEQFF	TGTGCCAGCAGTACGACGGATTCGAGCTCCTACAATGAGCAGTTCTTC
few	TRBJ2-7	.	TRBV28	CASSQRYEQYF	TGTGCCAGCAGTCAACGATACGAGCAGTACTTC
few	TRBJ1-5	.	TRBV28	CASSHTVFNQPQHF	TGTGCCAGCAGTCACACAGTGTTCAATCAGCCCCAGCATTTT
few	TRBJ1-6	TRBD1	TRBV7-8	CASRRTGDNSPLHF	TGTGCCAGCAGGCGGACAGGGGATAATTCACCCCTCCACTTT
.	TRBJ2-2	.	TRBV20-1	CSVSGTGELFF	TGCAGTGTGAGCGGCACCGGGGAGCTGTTTTTT
few	TRBJ2-4	TRBD2	TRBV15	CATSRERTSSQNIQYF	TGTGCCACCAGCAGAGAGAGGACTAGCTCCCAAAACATTCAGTACTTC
.	TRBJ2-1	.	TRBV20-1	CSARALRAQDEQFF	TGCAGTGCTAGAGCCCTGAGGGCCCAGGATGAGCAGTTCTTC
few	TRBJ2-3	.	TRBV4-2	CASSQLPATDTQYF	TGTGCCAGCAGCCAACTCCCAGCCACAGATACGCAGTATTTT
many	TRBJ2-5	.	TRBV5-1	CASSPGLDQETQYF	TGCGCCAGCAGCCCCGGACTGGATCAAGAGACCCAGTACTTC
.	TRBJ2-5	.	TRBV5-5	CASSPGSGPQETQYF	TGTGCCAGCAGCCCGGGGTCGGGGCCCCAAGAGACCCAGTACTTC
many	TRBJ2-1	TRBD2	TRBV28	CASSNLELAGWDEQFF	TGTGCCAGCAGCAACCTAGAACTAGCGGGATGGGATGAGCAGTTCTTC
.	TRBJ2-5	TRBD1	TRBV5-5	CASSLVPGTDNGETQYF	TGTGCCAGCAGCTTGGTCCCCGGGACAGACAACGGGGAGACCCAGTACTTC
few	TRBJ2-7	TRBD2	TRBV9	CASSPSGRETYEQYF	TGTGCCAGCAGCCCTAGTGGGAGGGAAACCTACGAGCAGTACTTC
many	TRBJ1-3	TRBD1	TRBV7-2	CASSLYGTEGGNTIYF	TGTGCCAGCAGCTTATATGGGACAGAGGGAGGAAACACCATATATTTT
many	TRBJ2-7	.	TRBV5-6	CASSRTVGIHEQYF	TGTGCCAGCAGCCGGACCGTAGGTATCCACGAGCAGTACTTC
many	TRBJ2-7	.	TRBV12-3/TRBV12-4	CASSPGRYEQYF	TGTGCCAGCAGTCCCGGACGGTACGAGCAGTACTTC